The T cell receptor beta chain described here comes from a study of shared clonotypes between healthy human individuals. CD45RO negativity and positive selection for CCR7 defined naive CD8 cells, a population that excluded terminally differentiated effector memory CD45RA+ cells. This clone was recorded only once. The CDR3 runs 13 residues. Germline CDR1 and CDR2: SGHDT and YYEEEE. V was shortened by 3 bases and J by 5 bases, with 9 bases between the two germline ends. Data came from immunoSEQ multiplex PCR; TCRdb stores just in-frame clones and leaves some out. Altogether roughly 2,000,000 clones are present, about 94% being singletons, with the ten largest covering roughly 1%.

Sequences were obtained from naive CD8+ T cells sorted from blood. This clonotype was obtained from a man aged 18 to 35 in good health. The chain has TRBV5-6 and TRBJ1-5; tentative D call: TRBD1 (6 bases). CDR3 sequence (DNA): TGTGCCAGCAGCTCGGAGGGGGATCAGCCCCAGCATTTT. It codes for CASSSEGDQPQHF. The whole variable domain, remainder taken from reference TRBV5-6 and TRBJ1-5, is DAGVTQSPTHLIKTRGQQVTLRCSPKSGHDTVSWYQQALGQGPQFIFQYYEEEERQRGNFPDRFSGHQFPNYSSELNVNALLLGDSALYLCASSSEGDQPQHFGDGTRLSIL.